The subject of this entry is one T cell receptor beta chain. Antigen: not known. This sample is part of a study of cytomegalovirus exposure and HLA in healthy donors. Produced via immunoSEQ multiplex PCR; TCRdb's table is partial and in-frame only. The table has 150,000 to 200,000 clones, about four fifths seen once. The study's findings and limits: CMV antigen specificity of a few CMV-associated chains was confirmed in vitro. Reportedly, cytomegalovirus status was diagnosed with high sensitivity and specificity. For most TCR sequences rarity was the rule, although some public TCRs occurred in many donors. The study put roughly 160 TCR beta chains on its list as cytomegalovirus-associated.

The sample consisted of PBMCs. The source of this sequence is a man younger than 40 in good health and CMV-seropositive.

CDR3 DNA sequence: TGTGCCAGCAGTCCGACAGGGGGATCCAACACCATATATTTT. As protein: CASSPTGGSNTIYF. J is TRBJ1-3 and V is TRBV2; 9 bases agree with TRBD1. The V gene's germline CDR1 is SNHLY and CDR2 FYNNEI. The CDR3 length is 14 residues. After removal of 5 bases from V and 7 bases from J, the junction contained 6 bases not matched to a gene.